Here is one T cell receptor (beta chain) with its context. The sample comes from a study of OX40 agonist ivuxolimab in advanced cancers. The germline gives CDR1 SNHLY, CDR2 FYNNEI. This CDR3 region has 14 residues. V gave up 1 base and J gave up 4 bases; unmatched junction bases: 4. Using immunoSEQ multiplex PCR, the repertoire was profiled, and TCRdb retains in-frame clones only, with some absent. The sample gives some 87,000 clones, about nine tenths of which show up once; approximately 0.43% is in the top ten. Material: CD4+ or CD8+ T cells sorted from blood, obtained in a trial of the OX40 agonist ivuxolimab. The chain links TRBV2 to TRBJ2-7; 7 positions match TRBD1. The receptor comes from an adult with an advanced solid tumor such as melanoma, head and neck, liver or kidney cancer. The CDR3 sequence: CASSEEAGGYEQYF. CDR3 sequence (DNA): TGTGCCAGCAGTGAAGAGGCAGGGGGATACGAGCAGTACTTC.